Listed here is a single T cell receptor (beta chain). Its antigen is undetermined. The data belong to a study of long-term antiretroviral therapy in people with HIV. General study findings and limits: The clones with expansion before ART were dominant in the repertoire at all time points.

Held in samples before DNA extraction were roughly 0.9-11 million cryopreserved PBMC. Version v3.0 of the immunoSEQ assay was performed at survey level. Produced via immunoSEQ multiplex PCR; TCRdb's table is partial and in-frame only. The sample records 21,000 or so clones, less than 85% being singletons. The sequence was collected from a man over 45 with HIV. Sequenced material: unsorted PBMCs, taken at the start of antiretroviral therapy.

CDR3 sequence: CATRAGVRTDTQYF. CDR3 nucleotide sequence: TGTGCCACCCGGGCAGGGGTTCGCACAGATACGCAGTATTTT. The V gene is TRBV15, the J gene TRBJ2-3, with TRBD1 as a possible D gene (6 bases). There are 14 residues in the CDR3. Germline V gene data show CDR1 as LNHNV and CDR2 as YYDKDF (reference sequence). V lost 8 bases to trimming and J lost 1 base, with 13 bases between them.